What follows are 10 T cell receptor beta chains derived from one specimen sequenced in a study of chemoradiotherapy in HPV16-positive cancers. This table comes from immunoSEQ multiplex PCR, and its TCRdb copy is limited to in-frame clones, with some not included. In the table there are approximately 15,000 clones, 78% of which are singletons. The specimen was collected from a patient who underwent chemoradiotherapy. These receptors were taken from a human donor with HPV-associated anogenital cancer.

This clone was seen once. The gene calls are TRBV4-1 and TRBJ2-3; D gene ambiguous. This CDR3 is built from 11 residues. In germline, CDR1 is MGHRA, CDR2 YSYEKL. V lost 2 bases and J 6 bases, leaving 3 bases between the germline ends. CDR3 DNA sequence: TGCGCCAGCAGCCAACTCGATACGCAGTATTTT. It yields the protein CASSQLDTQYF.

This CDR3 reads CASSGHSGTGSTDTQYF. The CDR3, as DNA: TGTGCCAGCAGCGGTCATTCCGGGACAGGGAGCACAGATACGCAGTATTTT. The chain joins TRBV5-4 to TRBJ2-3; 9 nucleotides align to TRBD1. V lost 4 bases to trimming and J lost 0 bases; unmatched junction nucleotides: 9. This CDR3 region has 17 residues. Per the germline V gene, CDR1 is SGHNT and CDR2 is YYREEE (reference sequence).

As for this clone: Its ends do not fully match the called genes, so a read error is possible. The chain links TRBV7-9 to TRBJ1-2; D ambiguous. This CDR3 is built from 14 residues. CDR1 is SEHNR, CDR2 FQNEAQ, per germline (reference sequence). The CDR3 coding sequence is TGTACCAGCAGCTTAGTGTGGGAAAGGGATGGCTACACCTTC. Protein sequence: CTSSLVWERDGYTF.

The V call is TRBV5-1, the J call TRBJ2-5, with D possibly TRBD1 on 5 matching bases. Germline V lookup: CDR1 SGHRS, CDR2 YFSETQ. There are 14 residues in the CDR3. V was shortened by 0 bases and J by 5 bases, with 11 bases between the two germline ends. CDR3 protein: CASSLEGLGETQYF. The CDR3 nucleotides are TGCGCCAGCAGCTTGGAGGGGCTAGGGGAGACCCAGTACTTC.

The rearrangement links TRBV6-6 to TRBJ1-1; D is possibly TRBD1 (6 bases). The CDR3 totals 15 residues. Trimming cost V 6 bases and J 0 bases, with 14 bases left between them. Per germline, CDR1 MNHNY and CDR2 SVGAGI (reference sequence). The CDR3 nucleotides are TGTGCCAGCAGCTTCCGACAGGCCTTGAACACTGAAGCTTTCTTT. Translating it yields CASSFRQALNTEAFF.

This rearrangement joins TRBV4-3 to TRBJ2-7; unclear D gene. The V gene lost 4 bases and the J gene lost 12 bases, with 7 bases spanning the gap. This CDR3 region has 9 residues. Looked up from germline, CDR1 is LGHNA and CDR2 is YSLEER. The CDR3 sequence is CASSPHGYF. CDR3 in DNA: TGCGCCAGCAGCCCCCATGGGTACTTC.

The chain has TRBV5-6 and TRBJ2-7; 9 nucleotides align to TRBD1. Germline-derived CDR1 and CDR2 are SGHDT and YYEEEE. The CDR3 extends over 15 amino acids. V dropped 5 bases and J dropped 3; count of bases not matched to a gene: 9. Here the CDR3 DNA reads TGTGCCAGCAGAAAGCCGGGACAGGGATTCTACGAGCAGTACTTC. This encodes CASRKPGQGFYEQYF.

The rearrangement links TRBV28 to TRBJ1-1; TRBD1 aligns across 9 bases. CDR3 size: 12 residues. The V gene end was trimmed by 3 bases and the J gene end by 10 bases; junction bases not matched to a gene: 3. CDR1 is MDHEN, CDR2 SYDVKM, per germline. The CDR3 loop is CASSLGTGRAFF. DNA of the CDR3: TGTGCCAGCAGTTTGGGGACAGGGCGAGCTTTCTTT.

This clone came up a few times. The chain is built from TRBV30 and TRBJ1-3; possibly TRBD1 for D (6 bases). Germline V gene sequence: CDR1 GTSNPN, CDR2 SVGIG (reference sequence). The V and J ends lost 5 bases and 1 base respectively, with 12 bases between them. The CDR3 has 14 residues. CDR3 in amino acids: CAWGLGHSGNTIYF. The DNA for the CDR3 is TGTGCCTGGGGGCTGGGACATTCTGGAAACACCATATATTTT.

This chain uses TRBV7-3 with TRBJ1-1; no firm D call. This CDR3 contains 15 residues. Germline CDR1 is SGHTA and CDR2 is FQGTGA. Trimming shortened V by 1 base and J by 0 bases, and 9 bases separated the two germline ends. CDR3 nucleotide sequence: TGTGCCAGCAGCTTAAACCCATCTATGAACACTGAAGCTTTCTTT. Translated: CASSLNPSMNTEAFF.